The T cell receptor (beta chain) under discussion was sequenced for a study of shared clonotypes between healthy human individuals. The germline CDR1 and CDR2 sequences are SGHDT and YYEEEE. The CDR3 spans 16 residues. Regarding the study as a whole: With few donors, the genetic and exposure-history diversity represented was limited.

This clone showed up just a few times. The antigen is not known. Sequence at one end of the junction differs from germline and may be a read error. Sequencing was performed with immunoSEQ multiplex PCR; in TCRdb, only in-frame clones are kept and a portion is missing. The sample lists more than 900,000 clones, around 78% seen once, with around 0.61% in the top ten. The material sequenced was memory CD4+ T cells from PBMCs. Subset indicated: CD45RA-negative fraction. The clonotype originates from a man younger than 30 in good health. Some clones in this sample may be carry-over from other donors' samples. J is TRBJ2-1 and V is TRBV5-6; D is possibly TRBD1 or TRBD2 (5 bases each). CDR3 amino acids: CASSLLAGSLYNGQFF. CDR3 sequence (DNA): TGTGCCAGCAGCTTGCTAGCAGGGTCACTTTACAATGGGCAGTTCTTC.